The sequence of this T cell receptor (beta chain) was determined in a study of neurological immune-mediated disorders. TCRdb reanalysed the 5' RACE reads using MiXCR and keeps one entry per CDR3 protein. The data show under 30,000 distinct CDR3 sequences, 13% seen once. This clonotype was seen repeatedly, ten times or more. Trimming cost V 6 bases and J 5 bases, with 13 bases left between them. The length of the CDR3 is 13 residues. The unsorted libraries had their origin in 2 million PBMCs stored at -80 C. The chain combines TRBV12-3 or TRBV12-4 with TRBJ2-5, with D possibly TRBD1 on 6 matching bases. This receptor was identified in a woman aged 40 to 55 with HTLV-1-associated myelopathy (HAM/TSP). Sample: PBMCs. CDR3 sequence (DNA): TGTGCCAGCAGCGGTGGGGGCGGGGAGACCCAGTACTTC. Translated, it gives CASSGGGGETQYF.